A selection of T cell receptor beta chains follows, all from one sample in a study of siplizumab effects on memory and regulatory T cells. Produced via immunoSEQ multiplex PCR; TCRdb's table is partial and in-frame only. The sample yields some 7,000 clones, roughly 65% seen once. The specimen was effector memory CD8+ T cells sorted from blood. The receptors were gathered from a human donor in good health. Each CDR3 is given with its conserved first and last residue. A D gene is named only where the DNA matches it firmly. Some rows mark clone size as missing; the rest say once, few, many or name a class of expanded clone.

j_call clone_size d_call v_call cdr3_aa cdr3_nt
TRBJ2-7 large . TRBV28 CASSLLGPLHEQYF TGTGCCAGCAGTTTATTAGGTCCACTACACGAGCAGTACTTC
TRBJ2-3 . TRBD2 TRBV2 CASSEREREGTDTQYF TGTGCCAGCAGTGAAAGGGAGCGGGAGGGAACAGATACGCAGTATTTT
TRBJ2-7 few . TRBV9 CASSPGGLEQYF TGTGCCAGCAGCCCCGGGGGGCTCGAGCAGTACTTC
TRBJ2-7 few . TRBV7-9 CASSPTVAGAYEQYF TGTGCCAGCAGCCCCACGGTGGCAGGCGCCTACGAGCAGTACTTC
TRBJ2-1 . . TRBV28 CAGSSSEDSLNEQFF TGTGCCGGCAGTTCTTCTGAGGACTCTTTAAATGAGCAGTTCTTC
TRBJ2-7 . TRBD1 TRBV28 CASSLYRGIYEQYF TGTGCCAGCAGCCTTTACAGGGGAATCTACGAGCAGTACTTC
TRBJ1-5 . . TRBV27 CASSLRSQPQHF TGTGCCAGCAGTCTTCGGTCTCAGCCCCAGCATTTT
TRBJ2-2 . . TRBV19 CASSIAATGELFF TGTGCCAGTAGTATAGCGGCGACGGGGGAGCTGTTTTTT
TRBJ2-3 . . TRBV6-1 CASSDLKLWSGSTDTQYF TGTGCCAGCAGTGATTTAAAGCTATGGAGCGGGAGCACAGATACGCAGTATTTT
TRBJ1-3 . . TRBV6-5 CASSYSPGKSGNTIYF TGTGCCAGCAGTTACTCGCCAGGGAAGTCTGGAAACACCATATATTTT
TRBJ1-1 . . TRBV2 CASSGGASTEAFF TGTGCCAGCAGTGGGGGCGCGAGCACTGAAGCTTTCTTT
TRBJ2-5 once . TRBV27 CASSLYQQETQYF TGTGCCAGCAGTTTATATCAGCAAGAGACCCAGTACTTC
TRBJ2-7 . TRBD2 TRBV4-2 CASGQAAGGGSYEQYF TGTGCCAGCGGCCAGGCAGCGGGAGGTGGATCCTACGAGCAGTACTTC
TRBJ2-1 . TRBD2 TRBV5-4 CASSLALAGAREQFF TGTGCCAGCAGCTTGGCACTAGCGGGAGCTCGGGAGCAGTTCTTC
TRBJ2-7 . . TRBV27 CASKGTSSYEQYF TGTGCCAGCAAAGGGACCAGCTCCTACGAGCAGTACTTC
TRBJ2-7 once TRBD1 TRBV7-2 CASSPGTGDYEQYF TGTGCCAGCAGCCCCGGGACAGGGGACTACGAGCAGTACTTC
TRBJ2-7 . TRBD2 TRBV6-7 CASSYPSLRLAGKYEQYF TGTGCCAGCAGTTACCCGAGCCTCCGACTAGCGGGAAAATACGAGCAGTACTTC
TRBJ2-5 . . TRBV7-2 CASSRDLETQYF TGTGCCAGCTCCAGGGATTTAGAGACCCAGTACTTC
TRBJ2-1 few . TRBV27 CASSLNRREQFF TGTGCCAGCAGTTTAAACCGGCGGGAGCAGTTCTTC
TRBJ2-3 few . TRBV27 CASSLSVSAPRKDTQYF TGTGCCAGCAGTTTATCCGTCTCAGCGCCAAGAAAGGATACGCAGTATTTT
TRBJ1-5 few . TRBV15 CATSRDRTSHSNQPQHF TGTGCCACCAGCAGAGATAGGACATCTCATAGCAATCAGCCCCAGCATTTT
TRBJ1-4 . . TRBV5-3 CASSQDGVGVKLFF TGTGCCAGCAGCCAAGATGGGGTCGGGGTGAAACTGTTTTTT
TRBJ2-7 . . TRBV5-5 CASSLEDSQLSYEQYF TGTGCCAGCAGCTTGGAGGACAGCCAATTGTCCTACGAGCAGTACTTC
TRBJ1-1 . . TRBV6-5 CASSYPGGRAFF TGTGCCAGCAGTTACCCTGGGGGGAGAGCTTTCTTT
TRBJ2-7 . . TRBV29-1 CSVAKDGAYEQYF TGCAGCGTTGCAAAGGACGGGGCCTACGAGCAGTACTTC
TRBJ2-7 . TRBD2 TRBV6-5 CASSYGTSGYEQYF TGTGCCAGCAGTTACGGGACTAGCGGCTACGAGCAGTACTTC
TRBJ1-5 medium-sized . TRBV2 CASSEDGRSTLEHF TGTGCCAGCAGTGAAGATGGCAGGAGTACCTTAGAGCATTTT
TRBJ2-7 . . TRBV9 CASSVGGGDSSYEQYF TGTGCCAGCAGCGTAGGTGGTGGGGATAGCTCCTACGAGCAGTACTTC
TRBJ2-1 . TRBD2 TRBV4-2 CASSQPTWGLPRTSGTGRFF TGTGCCAGCAGCCAACCGACTTGGGGACTCCCTCGGACTAGCGGAACAGGTCGGTTCTTC
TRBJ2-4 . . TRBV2 CASSDPDHGNIQYF TGTGCCAGCAGTGATCCGGACCATGGAAACATTCAGTACTTC
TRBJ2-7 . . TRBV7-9 CASSMGPYEQYF TGTGCCAGCAGCATGGGACCCTACGAGCAGTACTTC
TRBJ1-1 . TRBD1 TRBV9 CASSGDRLNTEAFF TGTGCCAGCAGTGGGGACAGACTGAACACTGAAGCTTTCTTT
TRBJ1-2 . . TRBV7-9 CASSVTGHYGYTF TGTGCCAGCAGCGTAACAGGGCACTATGGCTACACCTTC
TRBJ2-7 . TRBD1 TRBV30 CAWEYSGAGGYEQYF TGTGCCTGGGAATATTCAGGGGCAGGGGGCTACGAGCAGTACTTC
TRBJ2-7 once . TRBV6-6 CASSPSRYEQYF TGTGCCAGCAGCCCTAGCCGGTACGAGCAGTACTTC
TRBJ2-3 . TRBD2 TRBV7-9 CASDGGLAGVDTQYF TGTGCCAGCGACGGTGGACTAGCGGGAGTAGATACGCAGTATTTT
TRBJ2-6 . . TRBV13 CASSLFSGANVLTF TGTGCCAGCAGCCTTTTTTCTGGGGCCAACGTCCTGACTTTC
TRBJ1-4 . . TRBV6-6 CASSYGLESEKLFF TGTGCCAGCAGTTACGGCCTGGAGAGTGAAAAACTGTTTTTT
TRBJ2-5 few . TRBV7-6 CASSLGGEETQYF TGTGCCAGCAGCTTAGGAGGGGAAGAGACCCAGTACTTC
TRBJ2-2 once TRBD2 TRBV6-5 CASTSGSAGELFF TGTGCCAGCACTAGCGGGAGCGCCGGGGAGCTGTTTTTT
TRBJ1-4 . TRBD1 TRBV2 CASSLTGGTNEKLFF TGTGCCAGCAGTTTGACAGGGGGAACTAATGAAAAACTGTTTTTT
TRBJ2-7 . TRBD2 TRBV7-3 CASSLLEGLNGEQYF TGTGCCAGCAGCTTACTTGAGGGACTAAACGGCGAGCAGTACTTC
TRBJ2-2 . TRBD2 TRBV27 CASRSGSVGELFF TGTGCCAGCAGGAGCGGGAGCGTTGGGGAGCTGTTTTTT
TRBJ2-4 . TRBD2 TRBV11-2 CASSLPIGRTPVGNIQYF TGTGCCAGCAGCTTACCTATCGGGAGGACTCCGGTTGGCAACATTCAGTACTTC
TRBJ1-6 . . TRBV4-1 CASSVGNSPLHF TGCGCCAGCAGCGTGGGGAATTCACCCCTCCACTTT
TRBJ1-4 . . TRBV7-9 CASSSSTGEKLFF TGTGCCAGCAGCTCGTCGACGGGGGAAAAACTGTTTTTT
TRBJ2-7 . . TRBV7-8 CASSHRTESYEQYF TGTGCCAGCAGCCATAGGACTGAATCCTACGAGCAGTACTTC
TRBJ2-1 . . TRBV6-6 CASTPTNSYNEQFF TGTGCCAGCACCCCGACTAACTCCTACAATGAGCAGTTCTTC
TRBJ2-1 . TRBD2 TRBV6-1 CASSEELAGVYNEQFF TGTGCCAGCAGTGAAGAACTAGCGGGAGTCTACAATGAGCAGTTCTTC
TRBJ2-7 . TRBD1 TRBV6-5 CASSYSSRTGGYEQYF TGTGCCAGCAGTTACTCTTCTCGGACAGGGGGCTACGAGCAGTACTTC
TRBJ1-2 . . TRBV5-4 CASSLDSSPYGYTF TGTGCCAGCAGCTTGGACAGCTCTCCTTATGGCTACACCTTC
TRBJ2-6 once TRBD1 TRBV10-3 CAISVGQGSGANVLTF TGTGCCATCAGTGTTGGACAGGGCTCCGGGGCCAACGTCCTGACTTTC
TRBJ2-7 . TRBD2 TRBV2 CASSGLAGGPDEQYF TGTGCCAGCAGTGGACTAGCGGGAGGGCCCGACGAGCAGTACTTC
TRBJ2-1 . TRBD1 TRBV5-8 CASSWAQGVVNEQFF TGTGCCAGCAGCTGGGCTCAGGGGGTAGTTAATGAGCAGTTCTTC